Shown below are 3 T cell receptor beta chains from a single sample sequenced in a study of cytomegalovirus exposure and HLA in healthy donors. With 60 Vbeta and 13 Jbeta primers, the PCR was carried out. Data came from immunoSEQ multiplex PCR; TCRdb stores just in-frame clones and leaves some out. The sample consists of about 95,000 clones, around three quarters of them appearing once. Sequencing was carried out using PBMCs. The receptors originated from a man aged 55 to 69 in good health and CMV-seronegative.

The V gene is TRBV6-1, the J gene TRBJ2-7, with D perhaps TRBD1 (6 bases). Trimming pared 7 bases from V and 5 bases from J, leaving 18 bases between. Germline V gene data show CDR1 as MNHNS and CDR2 as SASEGT. This CDR3 is 14 amino acids long. This CDR3 reads CASTNTGKSDEQYF. As DNA, the CDR3 is TGTGCCAGCACTAATACAGGGAAGTCGGACGAGCAGTACTTC.

This clone was counted a single time. V is TRBV5-1 and J is TRBJ1-4, with TRBD1 matching 10 bases. The germline gives CDR1 SGHRS, CDR2 YFSETQ. J was trimmed by 6 bases and V by 2 bases; bases with no gene match: 1. The CDR3 is 14 residues long. CDR3: CASSLGTGDEKLFF. As DNA, the CDR3 is TGCGCCAGCAGCTTAGGGACAGGGGATGAAAAACTGTTTTTT.

The chain joins TRBV2 to TRBJ1-2; a weak D match, TRBD1 (5 bases). The CDR3 runs 13 residues. V lost 10 bases, J lost 6 bases, and 18 bases lay in between. Germline lookup yields CDR1 SNHLY and CDR2 FYNNEI. The DNA of the CDR3 is TGTGCCACCCAGGGTGGCCAGAACCATGGCTACACCTTC. This sequence encodes CATQGGQNHGYTF.